The entry that follows covers one TCR beta chain sequence. Its antigen is as yet unknown. Germline lookup yields CDR1 SGHVS and CDR2 FQNEAQ. This CDR3 region has 12 residues. V lost 5 bases and J lost 0, with 4 bases in between. Each donor was healthy, and each was a bone marrow donor. The sample comes from a study of cytomegalovirus exposure and HLA in healthy donors. Study results and caveats: An analysis done earlier found most TCR beta V segments productive about 87% or about 30% of the time.

It was with 60 Vbeta and 13 Jbeta primers that the PCR ran. Source study methods: Later, some 79 million unique TCR beta chains were counted in an analysis, and some 9.9 million of them were shared. Sequencing used immunoSEQ multiplex PCR; TCRdb keeps in-frame clones, though not all of them. D and trimming come from the DNA, and the V and J calls and clone size come from that table. Counted here are 150,000 to 200,000 clones, around 76% occurring once; the ten biggest clones make up over 2%. The origin of this receptor is a female donor in good health and CMV-seronegative. Sequenced material: PBMCs. V usage is TRBV7-8 and J usage is TRBJ1-1, with D hard to call. CDR3 in DNA: TGTGCCAGCAGCCTCGTGAACACTGAAGCTTTCTTT. Amino acids: CASSLVNTEAFF.